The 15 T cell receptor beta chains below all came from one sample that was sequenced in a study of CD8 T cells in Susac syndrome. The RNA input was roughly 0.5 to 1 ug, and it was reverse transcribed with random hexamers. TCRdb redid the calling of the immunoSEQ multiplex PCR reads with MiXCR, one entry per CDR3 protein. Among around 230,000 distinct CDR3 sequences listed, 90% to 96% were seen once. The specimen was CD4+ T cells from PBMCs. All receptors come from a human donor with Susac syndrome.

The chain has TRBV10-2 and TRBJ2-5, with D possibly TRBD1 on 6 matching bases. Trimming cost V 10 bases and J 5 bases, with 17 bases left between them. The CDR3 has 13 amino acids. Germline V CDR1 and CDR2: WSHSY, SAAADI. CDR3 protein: CATNGQLRETQYF. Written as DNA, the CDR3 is TGCGCCACCAATGGACAGCTAAGGGAGACCCAGTACTTC.

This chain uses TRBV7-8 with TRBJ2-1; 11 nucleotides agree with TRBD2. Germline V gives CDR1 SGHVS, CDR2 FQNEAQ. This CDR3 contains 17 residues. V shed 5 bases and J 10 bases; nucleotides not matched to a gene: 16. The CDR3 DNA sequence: TGTGCCAGCAGCCCTGGGACTAGCGGAATCCTGGCAATGGAGCAGTTCTTC. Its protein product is CASSPGTSGILAMEQFF. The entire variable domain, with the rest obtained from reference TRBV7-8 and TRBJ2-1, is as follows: GAGVSQSPRYKVAKRGQDVALRCDPISGHVSLFWYQQALGQGPEFLTYFQNEAQLDKSGLPSDRFFAERPEGSVSTLKIQRTQQEDSAVYLCASSPGTSGILAMEQFFGPGTRLTVL.

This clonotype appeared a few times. The CDR3 is CASSLRLTGELFF. CDR3 DNA: TGTGCCAGCAGTTTAAGGCTAACCGGGGAGCTGTTTTTT. The chain is built from TRBV12-3 or TRBV12-4 and TRBJ2-2; D ambiguous. This CDR3 is built from 13 residues. Trimming took off 2 bases at V and 5 bases at J, with 6 bases between the two ends.

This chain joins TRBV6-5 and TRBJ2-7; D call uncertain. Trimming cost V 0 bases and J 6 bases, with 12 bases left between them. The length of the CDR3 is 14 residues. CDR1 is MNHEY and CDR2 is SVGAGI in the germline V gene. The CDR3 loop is CASSYSWERIEQYF. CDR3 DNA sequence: TGTGCCAGCAGTTACTCGTGGGAAAGAATCGAGCAGTACTTC.

This CDR3 reads CSVESSEDTQYF. The CDR3 DNA is TGCAGCGTTGAGTCCAGTGAAGATACGCAGTATTTT. This rearrangement joins TRBV29-1 to TRBJ2-3; D unresolved. V was shortened by 3 bases and J by 5 bases, with 9 bases between the two germline ends. The CDR3 contains 12 residues. The germline CDR1 and CDR2 sequences are SQVTM and ANQGSEA.

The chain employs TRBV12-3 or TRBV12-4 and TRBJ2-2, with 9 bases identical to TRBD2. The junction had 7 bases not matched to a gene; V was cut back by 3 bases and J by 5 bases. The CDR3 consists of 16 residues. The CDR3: CASSFAGGPSTGELFF. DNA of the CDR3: TGTGCCAGCAGTTTCGCGGGAGGGCCTTCGACCGGGGAGCTGTTTTTT.

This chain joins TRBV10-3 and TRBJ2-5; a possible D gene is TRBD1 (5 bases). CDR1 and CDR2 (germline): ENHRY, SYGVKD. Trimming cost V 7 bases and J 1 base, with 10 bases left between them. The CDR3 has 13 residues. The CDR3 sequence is CAINRQLQETQYF. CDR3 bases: TGTGCCATCAATCGACAGCTCCAAGAGACCCAGTACTTC.

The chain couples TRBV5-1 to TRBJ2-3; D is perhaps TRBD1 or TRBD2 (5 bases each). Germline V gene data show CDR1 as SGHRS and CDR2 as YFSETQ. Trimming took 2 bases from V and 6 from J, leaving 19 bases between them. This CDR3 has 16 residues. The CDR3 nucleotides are TGCGCCAGCAGCTTATTCCGGGACGGGCCCTTGGATACGCAGTATTTT. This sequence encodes CASSLFRDGPLDTQYF.

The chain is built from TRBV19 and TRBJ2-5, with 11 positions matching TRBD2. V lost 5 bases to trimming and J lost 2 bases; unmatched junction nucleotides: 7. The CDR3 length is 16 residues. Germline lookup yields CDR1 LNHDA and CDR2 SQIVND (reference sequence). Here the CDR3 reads CASSLPGLAVQETQYF. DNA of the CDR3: TGTGCCAGTAGTCTACCGGGACTAGCGGTACAAGAGACCCAGTACTTC.

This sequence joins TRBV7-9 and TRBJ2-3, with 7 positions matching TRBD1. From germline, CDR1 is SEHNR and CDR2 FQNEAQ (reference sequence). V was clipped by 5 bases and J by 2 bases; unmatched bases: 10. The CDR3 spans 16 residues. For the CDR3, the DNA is TGTGCCAGCAGCCCCCGGGACAGAACAGACACAGATACGCAGTATTTT. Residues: CASSPRDRTDTDTQYF. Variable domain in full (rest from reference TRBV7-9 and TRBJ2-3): DTGVSQNPRHKITKRGQNVTFRCDPISEHNRLYWYRQTLGQGPEFLTYFQNEAQLEKSRLLSDRFSAERPKGSFSTLEIQRTEQGDSAMYLCASSPRDRTDTDTQYFGPGTRLTVL.

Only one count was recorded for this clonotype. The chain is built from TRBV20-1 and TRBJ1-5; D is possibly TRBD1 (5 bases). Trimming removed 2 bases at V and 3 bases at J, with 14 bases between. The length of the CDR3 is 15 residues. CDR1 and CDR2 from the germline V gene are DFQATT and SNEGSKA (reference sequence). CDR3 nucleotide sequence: TGCAGTGCTAGAACGAATACGGGGACCAATCAGCCCCAGCATTTT. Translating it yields CSARTNTGTNQPQHF.

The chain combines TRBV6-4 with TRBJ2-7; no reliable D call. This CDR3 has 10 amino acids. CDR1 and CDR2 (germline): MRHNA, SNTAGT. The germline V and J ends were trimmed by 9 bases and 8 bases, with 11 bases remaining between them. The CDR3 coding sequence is TGTGCCAGTACCCCCCTCAAGCAGTACTTC. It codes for CASTPLKQYF.

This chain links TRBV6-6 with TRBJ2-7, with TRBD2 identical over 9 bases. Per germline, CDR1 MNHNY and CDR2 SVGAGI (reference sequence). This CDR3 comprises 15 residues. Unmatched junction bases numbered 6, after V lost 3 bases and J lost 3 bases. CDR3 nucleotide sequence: TGTGCCAGCAGTTATCTAGCGGGAAACTACTACGAGCAGTACTTC. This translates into CASSYLAGNYYEQYF.

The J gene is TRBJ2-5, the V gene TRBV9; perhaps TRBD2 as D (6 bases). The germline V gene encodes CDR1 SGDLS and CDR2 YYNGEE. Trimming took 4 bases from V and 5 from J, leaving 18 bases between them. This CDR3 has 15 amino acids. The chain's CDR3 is CASSPGVTQRETQYF. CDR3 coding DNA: TGTGCCAGCAGCCCGGGGGTCACCCAGAGGGAGACCCAGTACTTC.

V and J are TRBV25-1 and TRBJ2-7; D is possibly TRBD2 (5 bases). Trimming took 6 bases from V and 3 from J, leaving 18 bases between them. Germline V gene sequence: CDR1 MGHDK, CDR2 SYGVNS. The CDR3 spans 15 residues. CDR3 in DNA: TGTGCCAGCAGCCCTGGGGTAGGGAGTCGCTACGAGCAGTACTTC. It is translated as CASSPGVGSRYEQYF.